Listed below are T cell receptor beta chains from one sample, sequenced in a study of cytomegalovirus exposure and HLA in healthy donors. Repertoires were generated with immunoSEQ multiplex PCR, while TCRdb's copy carries only in-frame clones and drops some. The sample holds approximately 150,000 clones, roughly 86% seen once. The specimen sequenced was PBMCs. These receptors were collected from a man between 18 and 35 years old in good health and CMV-seropositive. Each CDR3 is given with its conserved first and last residue. D genes are given only for firm matches. Expanded clones are given a class, and other clones once, few, many or no size at all.

clone size: -; J gene: TRBJ2-7; D gene: TRBD1; V gene: TRBV29-1; CDR3 protein: CSVFTGTDSYEQYF; CDR3 DNA: TGCAGCGTCTTTACCGGGACAGACTCCTACGAGCAGTACTTC
clone size: many; J gene: TRBJ2-1; D gene: TRBD1; V gene: TRBV9; CDR3 protein: CASSVEGQGIEQFF; CDR3 DNA: TGTGCCAGCAGCGTAGAGGGACAGGGTATCGAGCAGTTCTTC
clone size: -; J gene: TRBJ1-2; D gene: -; V gene: TRBV29-1; CDR3 protein: CSVEGPGATGGYGYTF; CDR3 DNA: TGCAGCGTTGAGGGCCCAGGGGCCACAGGCGGCTATGGCTACACCTTC
clone size: -; J gene: TRBJ1-5; D gene: -; V gene: TRBV28; CDR3 protein: CASSTIDQPQHF; CDR3 DNA: TGTGCCAGCAGTACTATCGATCAGCCCCAGCATTTT
clone size: once; J gene: TRBJ2-1; D gene: TRBD1; V gene: TRBV14; CDR3 protein: CASSQRQGAYNEQFF; CDR3 DNA: TGTGCCAGCAGCCAGCGACAGGGGGCTTACAATGAGCAGTTCTTC
clone size: -; J gene: TRBJ2-7; D gene: TRBD1; V gene: TRBV19; CDR3 protein: CASSAGQGGTYEQYF; CDR3 DNA: TGTGCCAGTAGTGCCGGACAGGGAGGAACCTACGAGCAGTACTTC
clone size: -; J gene: TRBJ2-7; D gene: -; V gene: TRBV19; CDR3 protein: CASSSPGLTSNSYEQYF; CDR3 DNA: TGTGCCAGTAGTAGTCCAGGGCTCACCTCCAACTCCTACGAGCAGTACTTC
clone size: few; J gene: TRBJ1-2; D gene: -; V gene: TRBV5-1; CDR3 protein: CASSLGPTEDYGYTF; CDR3 DNA: TGCGCCAGCAGCTTGGGCCCAACCGAGGACTATGGCTACACCTTC
clone size: few; J gene: TRBJ1-2; D gene: TRBD1; V gene: TRBV5-4; CDR3 protein: CASRTGGTWGYTF; CDR3 DNA: TGTGCCAGCCGGACAGGGGGTACGTGGGGCTACACCTTC
clone size: -; J gene: TRBJ2-1; D gene: -; V gene: TRBV28; CDR3 protein: CASSFLGSPYNEQFF; CDR3 DNA: TGTGCCAGCAGTTTTCTGGGGAGTCCCTACAATGAGCAGTTCTTC
clone size: -; J gene: TRBJ1-2; D gene: -; V gene: TRBV29-1; CDR3 protein: CSVPNRQEYNYGYTF; CDR3 DNA: TGCAGCGTTCCGAACCGACAGGAGTATAACTATGGCTACACCTTC
clone size: -; J gene: TRBJ1-6; D gene: -; V gene: TRBV7-2; CDR3 protein: CASSLNSGRSPLHF; CDR3 DNA: TGTGCCAGCAGCTTAAACAGCGGAAGGTCACCCCTCCACTTT
clone size: few; J gene: TRBJ1-2; D gene: -; V gene: TRBV7-9; CDR3 protein: CASSPQGLDGYTF; CDR3 DNA: TGTGCCAGCAGCCCGCAGGGACTTGATGGCTACACCTTC
clone size: -; J gene: TRBJ1-4; D gene: -; V gene: TRBV27; CDR3 protein: CASSSYLGRTENEKLFF; CDR3 DNA: TGTGCCAGCAGCTCCTATTTAGGGCGGACAGAGAATGAAAAACTGTTTTTT
clone size: -; J gene: TRBJ1-4; D gene: -; V gene: TRBV30; CDR3 protein: CAWTRWANEKLFF; CDR3 DNA: TGTGCCTGGACTAGGTGGGCTAATGAAAAACTGTTTTTT
clone size: -; J gene: TRBJ1-2; D gene: -; V gene: TRBV6-1; CDR3 protein: CASSEPNPTTGPYGYTF; CDR3 DNA: TGTGCCAGCAGTGAACCGAACCCAACCACAGGTCCCTATGGCTACACCTTC
clone size: -; J gene: TRBJ2-1; D gene: TRBD2; V gene: TRBV28; CDR3 protein: CASSPTSGSSEQFF; CDR3 DNA: TGTGCCAGCAGTCCGACTAGCGGGAGCTCTGAGCAGTTCTTC
clone size: few; J gene: TRBJ1-5; D gene: -; V gene: TRBV9; CDR3 protein: CASSLSGGSNQPQHF; CDR3 DNA: TGTGCCAGCAGCCTTTCCGGAGGTAGCAATCAGCCCCAGCATTTT
clone size: -; J gene: TRBJ1-4; D gene: TRBD1; V gene: TRBV2; CDR3 protein: CASRTGQGAQVNEKLFF; CDR3 DNA: TGTGCCAGCAGGACTGGACAGGGGGCGCAAGTTAATGAAAAACTGTTTTTT
clone size: once; J gene: TRBJ1-5; D gene: TRBD1; V gene: TRBV7-2; CDR3 protein: CASSSGTATFNQPQHF; CDR3 DNA: TGTGCCAGCAGCTCGGGGACAGCTACCTTTAATCAGCCCCAGCATTTT
clone size: few; J gene: TRBJ1-2; D gene: -; V gene: TRBV28; CDR3 protein: CASSLSAGDGYTF; CDR3 DNA: TGTGCCAGCAGTTTATCCGCAGGGGACGGCTACACCTTC
clone size: -; J gene: TRBJ2-7; D gene: -; V gene: TRBV27; CDR3 protein: CASSLSGGSYEQYF; CDR3 DNA: TGTGCCAGCAGTTTATCGGGAGGCTCCTACGAGCAGTACTTC
clone size: few; J gene: TRBJ2-2; D gene: -; V gene: TRBV6-6; CDR3 protein: CASSPRVAVNTGELFF; CDR3 DNA: TGTGCCAGCAGCCCCAGGGTAGCGGTTAACACCGGGGAGCTGTTTTTT
clone size: -; J gene: TRBJ2-3; D gene: -; V gene: TRBV4-1; CDR3 protein: CASSQQLVATDTQYF; CDR3 DNA: TGCGCCAGCAGCCAGCAGTTGGTAGCCACAGATACGCAGTATTTT